The present T cell receptor beta chain was sequenced within a study of shared clonotypes between healthy human individuals (dated by TCRdb to about 2020). Broadly, across the study: Two women and a few men aged 18 to 49 years were included in the cohort. For each donor, CD4 naive and CD4 memory were each given three plates, CD8 naive was given two plates, and CD8 memory was given one plate. The study deeply sequenced blood TCR repertoires of 5 or 6 healthy adults to estimate repertoire size and the extent of clonotype sharing between individuals. To increase sequencing depth and limit assay-specific biases, TCR repertoire library preparation and sequencing were carried out by different laboratories using diverse techniques. Per donor, leukapheresis produced somewhere between about 0.9 and 10 billion PBMCs. The paper's findings and limits, for the study overall: Naive subsets generally had larger estimated clonotype richness than memory subsets. Sampling was limited to blood, and TCR repertoires in tissue likely differ from TCR repertoires in blood. Because the study included a small number of donors, the genetic and exposure-history diversity represented was limited. Based on pairwise subsampling, the degree of clonotype sharing among donors was expected to be affected by sequencing depth. Even with the large sequencing depth, rarefaction of the sorted-subset datasets indicated that sequencing was incomplete. Compared with non-shared clonotypes, the clonotypes found in all four sorted-subset donors had higher generation probabilities. Across a few donors, around 5% of naive CD4, around 3.5% of naive CD8, approximately 2.5% of memory CD4, and 0.3% to 0.45% of memory CD8 clonotypes were shared.

Using the deep immunoSEQ assay, TCR CDR3 regions were amplified from genomic DNA by multiplex PCR. Extracted genomic DNA from each cell subset was spread evenly across all wells of several immunoSEQ 96-well plates, with each plate serving as a replicate. Each replicate PCR for sorted subsets received around 0.2 ug genomic DNA, equal to about 29,000 T cell genomes. The purified libraries were quantified using a Qubit 3.0 fluorometer, sized with a Bioanalyzer 2100, and then quantified again using the KAPA Library Quantification kit. Each immunoSEQ 96-well plate was sequenced on its own single-read 150-cycle Illumina NextSeq 550 flow cell. The study's own analysis went as follows. Because the immunoSEQ output held only junctional sequences and lacked quality scores, the filtering could not match the filtering applied to full-length reads. Sequences were annotated with PyIR, a Python wrapper for IgBLAST v1.9, using IMGT germline references to assign V/J genes and CDR3. Any read was removed if the V/J assignment was weak (E-value above 1e-6), the CDR3 was missing, or the read contained stop codons, out-of-frame junctions, or ambiguous translated residues. V3J clonotypes were defined as sequences sharing an identical inferred V gene, J gene, and CDR3 amino acid sequence. Percentage overlap between repertoires was computed as shared unique clonotypes divided by the size of the smaller repertoire. Three approaches were used to assess repertoire richness: RTK rarefaction, the Chao1 estimator, and Recon v2.1 estimates of unobserved clonotypes. Generation probabilities for all TCRbeta clonotypes obtained by the gDNA method from a handful of donors were computed using OLGA. TCRdb provides this immuneACCESS table in a form limited to in-frame rearrangements. Some clones are lacking; in checked studies, under half of them reflect an unresolved V gene, and why the rest are absent is not known. V, J and clone size reflect that table, while D and trimming were determined from the DNA. In all, the sample holds some 2.4 million clones, and 93% of those were seen once. 0.36% of the sample goes to the ten largest clones.

The donors were healthy, HIV-negative adults who had no recently reported acute infections or vaccinations. Every donor was a Caucasian adult living in Nashville, Tennessee, USA. CD4+ T cells were enriched through magnetic negative selection, after which naive cells were positively selected on CD45RA and the remaining negative fraction served as the memory subset. After blood collection by leukapheresis, PBMCs were isolated using Ficoll-Histopaque density gradient centrifugation and then cryopreserved in the vapor phase of liquid nitrogen. Analytical flow cytometry was used to check the purity and quantity of each magnetically sorted T cell population. Each sorted fraction had its genomic DNA isolated and then quantified by UV absorbance on a Nanodrop 2000c. Looking up the germline V gene yields CDR1 SGHDT and CDR2 YYEEEE. The CDR3 sequence holds 14 residues, the cysteine and phenylalanine included. The entry retains the CDR3 DNA only, 42 bases that are in frame from base 1. The V end gives up 3 bases and the J end 3 bases, leaving 6 bases in the junction not matched to a gene.

As to this clone: There is no known antigen for this receptor. No qualities accompany the bases; no much larger clone lies one base away.

The rearranged segments are TRBV5-6 and TRBJ2-7; 7 central nucleotides agree with TRBD1. Sequenced sample: naive CD4+ T cells from PBMCs. This specimen's cell subset or site label, interpreted: CD45RA+ positively selected. This receptor was identified in a man aged 18 to 29 in good health. Some clones in this sample may be carry-over from other donors' samples. The DNA is as follows: TGTGCCAGCAGCTCCGCCAGGGGGTTCTACGAGCAGTACTTC. It specifies CASSSARGFYEQYF.